This T cell receptor (beta chain) emerged from a study of shared clonotypes between healthy human individuals. At the level of the study: CD4 naive and CD4 memory each took three plates per donor, while CD8 naive took two and CD8 memory one.

A note on this clone: Antigen specificity is unknown.

CDR3 length: 15 residues. V was trimmed by 0 bases and J by 1 base, leaving 10 bases between them. Germline V gives CDR1 ENHRY, CDR2 SYGVKD. Broader study findings: Relative to clonotypes present in all four donors, those not shared had lower generation probabilities. On the whole, naive subsets had larger estimated richness than memory subsets had.

The assay used deep level. The method was immunoSEQ multiplex PCR; TCRdb's version includes in-frame clones alone and lacks a portion of them. The sample includes about 1.5 million clones, around 98% of them seen just once. The clonotype originates from a man aged 25 to 45 in good health. Sequencing used naive CD4+ T cells sorted from blood. Described subset: CD45RA+ positively selected. V and J are TRBV10-3 and TRBJ2-7, with D perhaps TRBD1 (6 bases). The CDR3 nucleotides read TGTGCCATCAGTGAGTCGCAAGACAGGTCCTACGAGCAGTACTTC. It encodes CAISESQDRSYEQYF.